Here is one T cell receptor (beta chain) with its context. The data were taken from a study of blood T cell repertoires in COVID-19. At the level of the study: The origin of the acute and convalescent COVID-19 samples was the United States, Italy and Spain.

As handled by the study authors: Amplification with reference gene primers provided the estimates of nucleated cell counts. Measured with immunoSEQ multiplex PCR; TCRdb has only the in-frame clones, and not every one. For V, J and clone size, that table is used; D and trimming come from the DNA. The repertoire consists of approximately 290,000 clones, with about 89% occurring once and the leading ten covering roughly an eighth. V was pared by 6 bases and J by 14 bases, with 11 bases of the junction left unmatched. Germline CDR1 is LNHDA and CDR2 is SQIVND (reference sequence). The CDR3 extends over 14 amino acids.

The sequencing input was peripheral blood. The chain is built from TRBV19 and TRBJ1-6; TRBD1 matches at 9 bases. This TCR was recovered from an older woman with acute or convalescent COVID-19. CDR3 bases: TGTGCCAGTAGAACAGGGGGCGCAGGTTCCACCCTCCACTTT. Encoded protein: CASRTGGAGSTLHF.